Listed here is a single T cell receptor (beta chain). Its specificity is unknown. The data derive from a study of OX40 agonist ivuxolimab in advanced cancers. Study results and limitations: Some nonresponders likewise displayed low normalized T-cell clonal expansion. Expanded peripheral T cell antigen specificity was not determined.

The table came from immunoSEQ multiplex PCR; TCRdb's copy has only in-frame clones and leaves some out. The table lists roughly 68,000 clones, just over 85% of them singletons. This CDR3 has 16 residues. The V gene end was trimmed by 0 bases and the J gene end by 2 bases; junction bases not matched to a gene: 7. The germline gives CDR1 SGHRS, CDR2 YFSETQ. The sample here was CD4+ or CD8+ T cells sorted from blood, taken in a trial of the OX40 agonist ivuxolimab. This TCR came from an adult with an advanced solid tumor such as melanoma, head and neck, liver or kidney cancer. J is TRBJ1-1 and V is TRBV5-1; 7 positions agree with TRBD1. The CDR3 here is CASSLAIGQDNTEAFF. For the CDR3, the DNA is TGCGCCAGCAGCTTGGCCATAGGACAGGACAACACTGAAGCTTTCTTT.